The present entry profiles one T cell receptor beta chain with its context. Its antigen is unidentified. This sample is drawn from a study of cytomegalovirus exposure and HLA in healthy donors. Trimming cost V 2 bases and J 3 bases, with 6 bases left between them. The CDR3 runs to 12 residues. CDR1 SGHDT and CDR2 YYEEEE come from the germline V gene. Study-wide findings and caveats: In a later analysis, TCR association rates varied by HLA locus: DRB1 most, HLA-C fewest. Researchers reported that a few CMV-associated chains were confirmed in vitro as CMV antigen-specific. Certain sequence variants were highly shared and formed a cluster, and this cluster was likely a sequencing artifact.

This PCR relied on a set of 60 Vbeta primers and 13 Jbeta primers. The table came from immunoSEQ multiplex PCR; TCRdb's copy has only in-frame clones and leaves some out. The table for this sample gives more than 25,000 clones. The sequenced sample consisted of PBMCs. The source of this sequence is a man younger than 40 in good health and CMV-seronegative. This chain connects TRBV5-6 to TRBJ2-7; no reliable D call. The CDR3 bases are TGTGCCAGCAGCTTAATCGGCTACGAGCAGTACTTC. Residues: CASSLIGYEQYF.